This is a list of T cell receptor beta chains from one sample in a study of T-cell reconstitution after alpha-beta-depleted transplantation in children. Each CDR3 protein gets one entry after TCRdb re-called the PCR reads with MiXCR. This table holds 300,000 to 400,000 distinct CDR3 sequences, approximately 23% found once. This material consisted of PBMCs, mostly from graft donor cells, taken 180 days after TCRalphabeta/CD19-depleted stem cell transplant. These TCRs come from a male patient between 5 and 17 years old who had a stem cell transplant for acute lymphoblastic leukemia, so the T cells may come from the graft donor. Each CDR3 is given with its conserved first and last residue. A D gene is named only where the DNA matches it firmly. Not all rows give a size; the values are once, few, many and, for expanded clones, a class.

CDR3 protein: CASSYSLVGGVKNEQYF
CDR3 DNA: TGTGCCAGCAGTTACTCGTTAGTGGGAGGGGTGAAGAACGAGCAGTACTTC
clone size: few
J gene: TRBJ2-7
D gene: TRBD2
V gene: TRBV6-5

CDR3 protein: CASSAPGARNEQFF
CDR3 DNA: TGTGCCAGTAGTGCCCCGGGAGCGCGAAATGAGCAGTTCTTC
clone size: few
J gene: TRBJ2-1
D gene: .
V gene: TRBV19

CDR3 protein: CASSQVGLAVTGELFF
CDR3 DNA: TGCGCCAGCAGCCAAGTCGGGCTAGCGGTCACCGGGGAGCTGTTTTTT
clone size: few
J gene: TRBJ2-2
D gene: TRBD2
V gene: TRBV4-1

CDR3 protein: CASSLWDSSYEQYF
CDR3 DNA: TGTGCCAGCTCTCTGTGGGACAGCTCCTACGAGCAGTACTTC
clone size: .
J gene: TRBJ2-7
D gene: TRBD1
V gene: TRBV19

CDR3 protein: CASSFNRGGVSYNEQFF
CDR3 DNA: TGTGCCAGCAGCTTTAATCGCGGGGGTGTTTCCTACAATGAGCAGTTCTTC
clone size: .
J gene: TRBJ2-1
D gene: TRBD2
V gene: TRBV7-3

CDR3 protein: CATSRGGEQYF
CDR3 DNA: TGTGCCACCAGCAGAGGGGGCGAGCAGTACTTC
clone size: .
J gene: TRBJ2-7
D gene: .
V gene: TRBV15

CDR3 protein: CASSAPGTPRYEQYF
CDR3 DNA: TGTGCCAGCAGCGCCCCTGGGACCCCAAGATACGAGCAGTACTTC
clone size: .
J gene: TRBJ2-7
D gene: .
V gene: TRBV7-9

CDR3 protein: CASSTGDREDYTF
CDR3 DNA: TGCGCCAGCAGCACGGGGGACAGGGAGGACTACACCTTC
clone size: few
J gene: TRBJ1-2
D gene: TRBD1
V gene: TRBV5-1

CDR3 protein: CASSLGGAVTEAFF
CDR3 DNA: TGCGCCAGCAGCTTGGGGGGCGCGGTCACTGAAGCTTTCTTT
clone size: few
J gene: TRBJ1-1
D gene: .
V gene: TRBV5-1

CDR3 protein: CASSQDQRTSGRNEQFF
CDR3 DNA: TGTGCCAGCAGCCAAGATCAACGGACTAGCGGGAGAAATGAGCAGTTCTTC
clone size: .
J gene: TRBJ2-1
D gene: TRBD2
V gene: TRBV4-2

CDR3 protein: CASSSRRRSEWVFF
CDR3 DNA: TGTGCCAGCAGCTCTAGACGGAGATCGGAGTGGGTTTTCTTT
clone size: .
J gene: TRBJ1-1
D gene: .
V gene: TRBV7-6